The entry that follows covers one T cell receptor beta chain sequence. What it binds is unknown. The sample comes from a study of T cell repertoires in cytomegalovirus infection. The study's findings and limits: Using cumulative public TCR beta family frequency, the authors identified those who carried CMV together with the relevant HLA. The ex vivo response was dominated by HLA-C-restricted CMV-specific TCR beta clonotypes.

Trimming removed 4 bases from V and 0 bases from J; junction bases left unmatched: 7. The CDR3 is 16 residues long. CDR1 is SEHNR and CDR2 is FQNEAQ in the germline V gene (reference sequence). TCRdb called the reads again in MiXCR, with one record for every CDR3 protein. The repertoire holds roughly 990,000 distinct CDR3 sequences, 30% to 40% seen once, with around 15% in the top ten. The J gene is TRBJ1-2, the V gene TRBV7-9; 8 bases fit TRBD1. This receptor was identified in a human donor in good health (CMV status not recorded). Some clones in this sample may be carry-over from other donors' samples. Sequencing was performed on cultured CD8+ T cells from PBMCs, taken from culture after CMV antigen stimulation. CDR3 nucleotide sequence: TGTGCCAGCAGCTCCCGGGACAGGCTAACTAACTATGGCTACACCTTC. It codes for CASSSRDRLTNYGYTF.